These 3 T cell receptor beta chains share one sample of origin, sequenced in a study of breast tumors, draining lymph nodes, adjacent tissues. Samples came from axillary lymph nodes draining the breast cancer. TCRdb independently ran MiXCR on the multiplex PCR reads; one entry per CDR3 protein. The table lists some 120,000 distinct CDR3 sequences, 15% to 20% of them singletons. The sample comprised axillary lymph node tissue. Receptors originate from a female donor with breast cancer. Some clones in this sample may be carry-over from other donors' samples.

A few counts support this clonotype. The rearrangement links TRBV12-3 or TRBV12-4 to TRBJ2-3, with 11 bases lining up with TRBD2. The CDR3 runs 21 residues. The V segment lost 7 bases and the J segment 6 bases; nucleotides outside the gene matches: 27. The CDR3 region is CASMAPVRLAGGSPLKDTQYF. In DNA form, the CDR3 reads TGTGCCAGCATGGCACCAGTTCGTCTAGCGGGAGGATCTCCGTTGAAGGATACGCAGTATTTT.

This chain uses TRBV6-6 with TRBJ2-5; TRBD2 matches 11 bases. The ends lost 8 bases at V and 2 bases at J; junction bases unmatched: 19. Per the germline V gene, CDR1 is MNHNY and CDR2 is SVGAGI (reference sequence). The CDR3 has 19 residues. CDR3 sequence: CASSSTGIAGGRYQETQYF. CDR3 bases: TGTGCCAGCTCGTCGACAGGGATAGCGGGGGGGCGGTATCAAGAGACCCAGTACTTC.

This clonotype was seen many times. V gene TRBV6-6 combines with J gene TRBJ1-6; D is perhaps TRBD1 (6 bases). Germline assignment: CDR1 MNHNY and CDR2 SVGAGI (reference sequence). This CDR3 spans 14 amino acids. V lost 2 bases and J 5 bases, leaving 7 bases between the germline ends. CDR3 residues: CASSYGTNNSPLHF. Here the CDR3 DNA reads TGTGCCAGCAGTTACGGGACAAATAATTCACCCCTCCACTTT.